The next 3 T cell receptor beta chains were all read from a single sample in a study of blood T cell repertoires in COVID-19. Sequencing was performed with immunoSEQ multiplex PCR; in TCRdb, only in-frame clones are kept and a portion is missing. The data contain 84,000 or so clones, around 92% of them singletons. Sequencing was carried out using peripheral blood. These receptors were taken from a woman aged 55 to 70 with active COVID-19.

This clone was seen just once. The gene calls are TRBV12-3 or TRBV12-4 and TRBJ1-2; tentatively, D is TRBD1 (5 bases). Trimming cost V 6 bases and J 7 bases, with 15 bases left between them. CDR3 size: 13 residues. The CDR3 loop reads CASRPTWGGGYTF. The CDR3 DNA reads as TGTGCCAGCAGGCCCACTTGGGGGGGTGGCTACACCTTC.

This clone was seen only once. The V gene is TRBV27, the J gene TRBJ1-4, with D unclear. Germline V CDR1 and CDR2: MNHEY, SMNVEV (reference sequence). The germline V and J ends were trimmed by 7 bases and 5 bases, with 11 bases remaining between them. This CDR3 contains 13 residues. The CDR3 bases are TGTGCCAGCAAACGCGGTATCAATGAAAAACTGTTTTTT. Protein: CASKRGINEKLFF.

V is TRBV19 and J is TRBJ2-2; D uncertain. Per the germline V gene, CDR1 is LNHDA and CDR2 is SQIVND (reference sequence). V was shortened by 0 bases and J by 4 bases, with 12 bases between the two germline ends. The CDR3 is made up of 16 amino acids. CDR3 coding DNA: TGTGCCAGTAGTATAGACCCCAGGCGAGTCACCGGGGAGCTGTTTTTT. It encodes CASSIDPRRVTGELFF.